This T cell receptor (beta chain) was observed in a study of cytomegalovirus exposure and HLA in healthy donors. V dropped 0 bases and J dropped 4 bases, with 8 bases sitting between them. Germline assignment: CDR1 SGHDT and CDR2 YYEEEE. This CDR3 is 14 amino acids long. The PCR had 60 Vbeta and 13 Jbeta primers. The repertoire was sequenced with immunoSEQ multiplex PCR; TCRdb's copy has only in-frame clones and lacks some. Of some 150,000 clones in the sample, about four fifths are singletons; the top ten hold roughly 4.4%. Study results and caveats: Association of a missense DCLRE1C variant with TCR beta V- and J-gene trimming was reported in a later analysis.

As to this clone: Its target is not known.

The TCR sequence derives from a woman younger than 35 in good health and CMV-seropositive. The chain couples TRBV5-6 to TRBJ1-5, with D maybe TRBD1 (6 bases). Sequenced sample: PBMCs. The CDR3 spells CASSLATGNQPQHF. CDR3 bases: TGTGCCAGCAGCTTGGCGACAGGTAATCAGCCCCAGCATTTT.